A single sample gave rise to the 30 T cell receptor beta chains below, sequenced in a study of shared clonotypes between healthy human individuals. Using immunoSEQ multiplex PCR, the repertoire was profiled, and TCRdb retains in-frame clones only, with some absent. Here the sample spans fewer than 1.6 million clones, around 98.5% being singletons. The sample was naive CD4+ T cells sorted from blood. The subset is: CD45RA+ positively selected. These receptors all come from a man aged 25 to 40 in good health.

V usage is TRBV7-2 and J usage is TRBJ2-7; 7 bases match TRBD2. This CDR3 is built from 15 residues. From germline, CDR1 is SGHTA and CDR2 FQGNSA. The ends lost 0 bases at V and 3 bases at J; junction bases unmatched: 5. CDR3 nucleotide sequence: TGTGCCAGCAGCTTAGCCGGGACTACCGACTACGAGCAGTACTTC. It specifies CASSLAGTTDYEQYF.

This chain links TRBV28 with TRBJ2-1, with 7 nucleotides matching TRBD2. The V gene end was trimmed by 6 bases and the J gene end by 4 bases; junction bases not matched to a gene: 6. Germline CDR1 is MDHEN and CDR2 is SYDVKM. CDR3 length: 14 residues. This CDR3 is CASRVLAAYNEQFF. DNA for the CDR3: TGTGCCAGCAGAGTTCTAGCGGCATACAATGAGCAGTTCTTC.

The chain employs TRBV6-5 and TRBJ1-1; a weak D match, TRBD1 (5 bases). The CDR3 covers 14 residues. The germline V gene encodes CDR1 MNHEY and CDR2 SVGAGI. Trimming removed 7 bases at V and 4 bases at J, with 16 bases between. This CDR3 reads CASNPTGPSTEAFF. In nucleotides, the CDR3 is TGTGCCAGCAACCCCACGGGGCCTAGCACTGAAGCTTTCTTT.

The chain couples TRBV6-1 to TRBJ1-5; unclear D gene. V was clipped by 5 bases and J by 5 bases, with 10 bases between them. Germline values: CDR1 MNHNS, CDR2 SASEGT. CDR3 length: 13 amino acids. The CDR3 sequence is CASSMLRDQPQHF. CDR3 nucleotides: TGTGCCAGCAGTATGTTGCGTGATCAGCCCCAGCATTTT.

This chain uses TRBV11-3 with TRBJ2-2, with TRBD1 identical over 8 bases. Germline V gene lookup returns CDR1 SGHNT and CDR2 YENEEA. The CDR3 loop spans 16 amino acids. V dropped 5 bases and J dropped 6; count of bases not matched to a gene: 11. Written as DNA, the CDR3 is TGTGCCAGCAGCCCGCCGCAGGGGGCGCGTCCCGGGGAGCTGTTTTTT. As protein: CASSPPQGARPGELFF. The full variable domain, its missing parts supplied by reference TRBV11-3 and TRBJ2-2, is EAGVVQSPRYKIIEKKQPVAFWCNPISGHNTLYWYLQNLGQGPELLIRYENEEAVDDSQLPKDRFSAERLKGVDSTLKIQPAELGDSAVYLCASSPPQGARPGELFFGEGSRLTVL.

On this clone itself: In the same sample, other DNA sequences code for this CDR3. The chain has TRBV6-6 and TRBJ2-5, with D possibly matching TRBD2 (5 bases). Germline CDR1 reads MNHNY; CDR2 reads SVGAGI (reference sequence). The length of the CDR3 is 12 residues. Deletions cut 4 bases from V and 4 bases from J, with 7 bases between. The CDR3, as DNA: TGTGCCAGCAGTTCCGGAGGAGAGACCCAGTACTTC. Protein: CASSSGGETQYF.

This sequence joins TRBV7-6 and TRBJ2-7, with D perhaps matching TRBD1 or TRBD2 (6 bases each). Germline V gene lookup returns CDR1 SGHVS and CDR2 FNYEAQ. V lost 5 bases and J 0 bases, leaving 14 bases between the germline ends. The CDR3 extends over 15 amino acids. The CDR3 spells CASSPGAGTSYEQYF. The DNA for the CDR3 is TGTGCCAGCAGCCCGGGGGCGGGGACCTCCTACGAGCAGTACTTC.

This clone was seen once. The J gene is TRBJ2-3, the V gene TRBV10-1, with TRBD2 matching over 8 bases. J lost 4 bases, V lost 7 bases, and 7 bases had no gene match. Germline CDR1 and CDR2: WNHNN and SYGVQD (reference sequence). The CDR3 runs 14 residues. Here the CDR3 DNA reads TGCGCCAGCACCGCGGGAGGTTGGCCAGATACGCAGTATTTT. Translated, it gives CASTAGGWPDTQYF.

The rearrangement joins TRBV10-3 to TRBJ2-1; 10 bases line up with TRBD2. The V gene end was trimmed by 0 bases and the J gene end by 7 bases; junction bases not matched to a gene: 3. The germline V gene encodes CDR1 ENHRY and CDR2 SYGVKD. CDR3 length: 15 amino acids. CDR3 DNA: TGTGCCATCAGTGAGTCTAGGACTAGCGGAAATGAGCAGTTCTTC. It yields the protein CAISESRTSGNEQFF.

Written as DNA, the CDR3 is TGTGCCAGCTCACCATCACGCATCGGGACTAGCGGGAGGCTCATCGATACGCAGTATTTT. It translates to CASSPSRIGTSGRLIDTQYF. The chain joins TRBV18 to TRBJ2-3; 15 bases line up with TRBD2. V lost 2 bases, J lost 6 bases, and 15 bases stayed unmatched. Germline V lookup: CDR1 KGHSH, CDR2 LQKENI. There are 20 residues in the CDR3.

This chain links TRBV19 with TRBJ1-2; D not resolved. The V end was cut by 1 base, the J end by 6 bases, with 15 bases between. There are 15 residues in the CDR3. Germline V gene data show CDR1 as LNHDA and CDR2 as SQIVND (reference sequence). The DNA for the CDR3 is TGTGCCAGTAGTATAGGTTGGCTGGCCTCCCATGGCTACACCTTC. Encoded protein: CASSIGWLASHGYTF.

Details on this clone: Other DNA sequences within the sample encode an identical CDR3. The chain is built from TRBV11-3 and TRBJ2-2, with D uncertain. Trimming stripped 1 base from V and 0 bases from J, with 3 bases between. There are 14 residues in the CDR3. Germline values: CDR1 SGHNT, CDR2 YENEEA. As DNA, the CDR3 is TGTGCCAGCAGCTTAGGTCCGAACACCGGGGAGCTGTTTTTT. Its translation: CASSLGPNTGELFF.

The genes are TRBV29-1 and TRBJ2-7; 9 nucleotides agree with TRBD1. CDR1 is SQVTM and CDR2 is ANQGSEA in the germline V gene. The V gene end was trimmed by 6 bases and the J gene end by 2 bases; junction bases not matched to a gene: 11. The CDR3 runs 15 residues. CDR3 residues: CSVALPGQGPYEQYF. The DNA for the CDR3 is TGCAGCGTGGCGCTCCCGGGACAGGGACCCTACGAGCAGTACTTC.

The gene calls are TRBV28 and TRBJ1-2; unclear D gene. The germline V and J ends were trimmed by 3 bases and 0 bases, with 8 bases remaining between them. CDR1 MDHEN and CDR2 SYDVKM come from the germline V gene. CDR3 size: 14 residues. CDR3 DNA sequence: TGTGCCAGCAGTTTCCCCACGACTAACTATGGCTACACCTTC. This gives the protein CASSFPTTNYGYTF.

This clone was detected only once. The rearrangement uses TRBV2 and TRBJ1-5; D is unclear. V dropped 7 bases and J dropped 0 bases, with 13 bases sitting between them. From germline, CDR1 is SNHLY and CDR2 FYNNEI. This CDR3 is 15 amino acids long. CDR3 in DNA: TGTGCCAGCACCCGGTTGGCAGTTAGCAATCAGCCCCAGCATTTT. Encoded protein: CASTRLAVSNQPQHF. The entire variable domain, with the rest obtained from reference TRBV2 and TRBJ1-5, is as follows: EPEVTQTPSHQVTQMGQEVILRCVPISNHLYFYWYRQILGQKVEFLVSFYNNEISEKSEIFDDQFSVERPDGSNFTLKIRSTKLEDSAMYFCASTRLAVSNQPQHFGDGTRLSIL.

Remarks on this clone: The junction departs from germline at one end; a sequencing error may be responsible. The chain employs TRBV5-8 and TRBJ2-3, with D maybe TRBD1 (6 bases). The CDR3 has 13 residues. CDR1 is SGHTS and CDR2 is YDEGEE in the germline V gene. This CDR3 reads CASSPTGPEAQDF. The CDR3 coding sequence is TGTGCCAGCAGCCCGACAGGACCCGAAGCCCAAGATTTT.

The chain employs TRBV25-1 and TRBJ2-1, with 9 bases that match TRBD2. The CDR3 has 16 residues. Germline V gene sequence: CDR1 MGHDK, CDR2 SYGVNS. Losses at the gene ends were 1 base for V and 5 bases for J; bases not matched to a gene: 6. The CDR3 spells CASSEFGGRGNNEQFF. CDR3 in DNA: TGTGCCAGCAGTGAATTTGGCGGGAGGGGAAACAATGAGCAGTTCTTC.

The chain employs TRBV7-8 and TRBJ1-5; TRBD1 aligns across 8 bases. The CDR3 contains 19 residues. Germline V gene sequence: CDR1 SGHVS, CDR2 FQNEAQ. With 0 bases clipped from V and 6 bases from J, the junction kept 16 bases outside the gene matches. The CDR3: CASSLASDREFSLSQPQHF. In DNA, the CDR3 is TGTGCCAGCAGCTTAGCTTCGGACAGGGAGTTTTCTCTGAGTCAGCCCCAGCATTTT.

CDR3 bases: TGTGCCAGCAGCCATTCAGGGTTGCAGCCCCAGCATTTT. This sequence encodes CASSHSGLQPQHF. This sequence joins TRBV9 and TRBJ1-5, with D perhaps matching TRBD1 (5 bases). The CDR3 spans 13 residues. The ends were cut back, 4 bases at V and 7 bases at J, with 12 bases in the middle. The germline V gene encodes CDR1 SGDLS and CDR2 YYNGEE.

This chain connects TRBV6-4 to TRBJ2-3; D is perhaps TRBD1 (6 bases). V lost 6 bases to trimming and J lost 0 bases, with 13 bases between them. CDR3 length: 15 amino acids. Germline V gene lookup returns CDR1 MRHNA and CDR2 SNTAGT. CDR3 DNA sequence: TGTGCCAGCAGCCACAGGGCCAAAAGCACAGATACGCAGTATTTT. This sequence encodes CASSHRAKSTDTQYF.

The CDR3: CASNEVTYTDTQYF. As DNA, the CDR3 is TGTGCCAGCAATGAAGTAACCTACACAGATACGCAGTATTTT. The chain has TRBV7-9 and TRBJ2-3; D uncertain. Germline loops: CDR1 SEHNR, CDR2 FQNEAQ (reference sequence). There are 14 residues in the CDR3. Trimming removed 7 bases from V and 2 bases from J, with 13 bases in between.

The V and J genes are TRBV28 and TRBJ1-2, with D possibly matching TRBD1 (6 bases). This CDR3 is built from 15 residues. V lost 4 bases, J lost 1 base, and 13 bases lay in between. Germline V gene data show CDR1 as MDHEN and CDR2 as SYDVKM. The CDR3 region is CASSSQGTLNYGYTF. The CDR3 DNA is TGTGCCAGCAGTTCCCAGGGGACCCTTAACTATGGCTACACCTTC.

The CDR3 loop is CASSPDRARAGDRFF. The CDR3 DNA sequence: TGTGCCAGCAGCCCGGACAGGGCGCGAGCGGGAGACAGGTTCTTC. J is TRBJ2-1 and V is TRBV5-6, with D perhaps TRBD1 or TRBD2 (8 bases each). CDR1 is SGHDT, CDR2 YYEEEE, per germline. The CDR3 covers 15 residues. Trimming removed 4 bases from V and 15 bases from J, with 26 bases in between.

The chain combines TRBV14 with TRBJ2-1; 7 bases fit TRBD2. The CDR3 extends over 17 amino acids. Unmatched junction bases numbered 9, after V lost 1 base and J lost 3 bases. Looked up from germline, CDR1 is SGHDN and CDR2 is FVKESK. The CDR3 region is CASSQGVRGRFYNEQFF. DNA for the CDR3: TGTGCCAGCAGCCAAGGAGTGCGGGGGAGGTTCTACAATGAGCAGTTCTTC.

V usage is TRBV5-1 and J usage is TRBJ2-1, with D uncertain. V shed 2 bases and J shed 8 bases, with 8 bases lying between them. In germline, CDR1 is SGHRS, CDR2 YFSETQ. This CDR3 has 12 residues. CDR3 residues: CASSFEDHEQFF. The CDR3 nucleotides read TGCGCCAGCAGCTTCGAAGATCATGAGCAGTTCTTC.

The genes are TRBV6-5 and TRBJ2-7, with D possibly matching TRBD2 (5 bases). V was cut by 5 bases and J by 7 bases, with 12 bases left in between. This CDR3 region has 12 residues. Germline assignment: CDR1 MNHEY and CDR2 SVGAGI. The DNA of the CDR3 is TGTGCCAGCAGTCTACTGACGGGAGAGCAGTACTTC. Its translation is CASSLLTGEQYF.

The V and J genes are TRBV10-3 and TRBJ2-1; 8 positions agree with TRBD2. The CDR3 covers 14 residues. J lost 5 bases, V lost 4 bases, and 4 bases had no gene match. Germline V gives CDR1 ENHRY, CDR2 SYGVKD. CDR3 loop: CAISALAEDNEQFF. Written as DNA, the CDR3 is TGTGCCATCAGTGCACTAGCGGAAGACAATGAGCAGTTCTTC.

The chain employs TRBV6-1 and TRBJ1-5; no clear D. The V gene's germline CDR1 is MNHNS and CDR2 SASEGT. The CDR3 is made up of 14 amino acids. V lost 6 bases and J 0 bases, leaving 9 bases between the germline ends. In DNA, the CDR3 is TGTGCCAGCAGCGCCCAGACTAGCAATCAGCCCCAGCATTTT. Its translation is CASSAQTSNQPQHF.

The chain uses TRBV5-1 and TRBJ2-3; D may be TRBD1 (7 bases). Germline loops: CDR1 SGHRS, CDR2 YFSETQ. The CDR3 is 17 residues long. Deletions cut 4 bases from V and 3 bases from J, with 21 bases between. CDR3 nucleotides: TGCGCCAGCAGCCCCAAAGGAGGGGGCGTTGGGACAGATACGCAGTATTTT. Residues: CASSPKGGGVGTDTQYF. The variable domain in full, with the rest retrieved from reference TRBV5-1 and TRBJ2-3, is KAGVTQTPRYLIKTRGQQVTLSCSPISGHRSVSWYQQTPGQGLQFLFEYFSETQRNKGNFPGRFSGRQFSNSRSEMNVSTLELGDSALYLCASSPKGGGVGTDTQYFGPGTRLTVL.

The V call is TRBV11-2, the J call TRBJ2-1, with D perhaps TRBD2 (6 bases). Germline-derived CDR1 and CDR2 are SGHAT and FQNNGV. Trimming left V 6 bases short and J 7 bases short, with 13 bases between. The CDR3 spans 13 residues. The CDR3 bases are TGTGCCAGCAGTTGGGGGGTGCCAAATGAGCAGTTCTTC. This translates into CASSWGVPNEQFF.